Detailed here is one TCR beta chain. It lacks a known antigen. The sequenced fragment ends 3 residues before the CDR3 boundary, so the rest is inferred from the germline J gene. Every participant had a single incident cervical HPV16 infection, and women with prevalent HPV16 infections were excluded. Cervical HPV DNA was detected by MY09/MY11 PCR, and genotyping was performed by dot-blot hybridization. Around 15 mL of heparinized blood was centrifuged, after which the buffy coat was aliquoted, frozen at -30 degrees C, and then stored at -80 degrees C. Genomic DNA was extracted from buffy coat specimens using QIAGEN kits. The immunoSEQ assay used multiplex PCR to amplify TCR beta CDR3 regions from an average of about 1.1 ug of genomic DNA per sample. Primer bias was corrected in the assay by using a complete synthetic TCR repertoire to establish an amplification baseline. The amplicons were sequenced using the Illumina platform. As for the authors' bioinformatics: Error correction of the sequences involved clustering with frequency ratios plus a modified nearest-neighbor algorithm, after which the sequences were analyzed in the immunoSEQ Analyzer using IMGT gene definitions. At each rarefaction depth, TCR richness and evenness were averaged across 20 rarefaction repeats, and any sample with fewer sequences than the depth was left out. Wilcoxon rank sum tests with FDR correction were used to compare relative abundances of V, D and J genes between the groups. In the blinded duplicates, the intraclass correlation was about 96% for TCR richness and averaged about 79% across around 66 gene segments. TCRdb took over this immuneACCESS table, retaining in-frame rearrangements with V and J assigned. Such tables are incomplete; in checked studies, under half of the missing clones stem from an unresolved V gene, and the remainder is unexplained. V and J calls and clone size are copied from that table; D and trimming were computed from the DNA. This sample's table lists about 20,000 clones. Under 8.5% of the sample is in the top ten clones.

From the germline V gene, CDR1 is ENHRY and CDR2 is SYGVKD. Including cysteine and phenylalanine, the CDR3 has 11 amino acids. Shown are 24 bases from within the CDR3, in frame from base 1. A distance of 3 bases separates the germline ends of V and J, which lose 5 bases and 5 bases respectively. The sample originates from a study of T cells in women clearing cervical HPV infection (dated by TCRdb to between 2018 and 2020). About the full investigation: Cases were approximately 25 women with histologically confirmed HPV16-related CIN3 or worse, including 2 invasive cancers. The controls were fewer than 30 women whose single incident HPV16 infection cleared within 12 months with no development of precancer or cancer. Blood from cases was collected at the visit at which the lesion was first identified, whereas blood from controls was collected once infection was no longer detected. For cases, a median interval of 149 days, with an interquartile range of roughly 80 to 200 days, was observed between lesion detection and blood sampling. HLA typing was available for only a few women, so HLA type could not be excluded as a confounder. This exploratory proof-of-principle case-control study, nested within the Guanacaste HPV Natural History Study in Costa Rica, compared TCR repertoires among women with different cervical HPV16 outcomes. Cases and controls were matched on year of sample collection and on age within five years. Cases had a median age of almost 35 years compared with 38 for controls, and baseline characteristics showed no significant differences between the groups. The parent cohort enrolled about 10,000 women aged 18 or older in Guanacaste, Costa Rica, in about 1993 to 1994 and followed the women for 7 to 8 years. As quality controls, five blinded duplicates were added to each group, bringing the total to roughly 60 samples made up of 50 or so participants and some ten replicates.

Overall study results and their limits: CIN3+ cases had significantly higher TCR repertoire richness than controls across sequencing depths, but evenness did not differ between the groups. Because the number of T cells in each sample was unknown, differences in richness could reflect differing T-cell content rather than repertoire biology. Random forest classifiers that combined richness and V gene abundances separated cases from controls with an estimated AUC of under 0.85. Whether associations preceded infection or resulted from infection could not be shown with the cross-sectional design, and effector/memory subsets and HPV-specific T cells were not isolated. Cases had lower TRBV6-7 relative abundance than controls (approximately 0.11% versus 0.16%; Bonferroni P = 0.0008).

The sequenced material came from blood buffy coat. This sequence uses TRBV10-3 and TRBJ2-2; too little of a D gene remains to name it. This TCR came from a woman aged 18 to 75 with a cervical HPV16 infection that either progressed to CIN3+ or cleared (not recorded which). The sequenced CDR3 bases are TGTGCCATCAGTATAACCGGGGAG. Its translation is CAISITGE. The entire CDR3 is CAISITGELFF.